The clone carrying this T cell receptor beta chain has only a few counts. Its antigen is unknown. The gene symbols are mouse symbols. The read falls 4 residues short of the CDR3 end, and the missing part is taken from the germline J gene. This record belongs to a study of CD8+ T cells in alopecia areata. Whole-study findings and limits: The study also sequences resident alphabeta T cells of normal skin in scalp samples.

The CDR3 sequence is 17 residues long. Germline-derived CDR1 and CDR2 are FNHDT and SITEND (reference sequence). Germline trimming cut 4 bases from V and 1 base from J; bases unmatched to any gene: 7. After isolation, RNA underwent reverse transcription to generate cDNA as the sequencing template. The method was immunoSEQ multiplex PCR; TCRdb's version includes in-frame clones alone and lacks a portion of them. This repertoire lists about 120,000 clones without singletons; 15% to 20% sits in the top ten. The origin of this receptor is a C3H/HeJ mouse with alopecia areata. For this strain, the MHC haplotype corresponds to H2-k. The specimen sequenced was lesional skin. The chain has TRBV19 and TRBJ2-2; TRBD2 matches at 10 bases. Partial CDR3 DNA: TGTGCCAGCAGTCTCCGGGACTGGGGCTTAAACACCGGG. Its protein product is CASSLRDWGLNTG. The full-length CDR3 reads as CASSLRDWGLNTGQLYF.